This T cell receptor beta chain was found in a study of T cell responses to AZD1222 COVID-19 vaccine. Whole-study results and caveats: The peak T cell response came first, and repertoires were sampled only after it.

Notes on this clone: Its antigen is unidentified.

Clones were sequenced by immunoSEQ multiplex PCR, and TCRdb holds only the in-frame ones, with some missing. The data hold some 130,000 clones, with approximately 92% observed a single time. CDR3 length: 13 residues. Germline values: CDR1 LGHDT, CDR2 YNNKEL (reference sequence). Trimming cost V 7 bases and J 7 bases, with 17 bases left between them. V usage is TRBV3-1 (or the pseudogene TRBV3-2) and J usage is TRBJ2-7; tentative D call: TRBD1 (7 bases). The TCR comes from an adult who received the AZD1222 COVID-19 vaccine. This specimen consisted of peripheral blood, obtained 28 days after the second AZD1222 dose. The CDR3 DNA reads TGTGCCAGCACCCCGACAGGGACTTTAGAGCAGTACTTC. Residues: CASTPTGTLEQYF.